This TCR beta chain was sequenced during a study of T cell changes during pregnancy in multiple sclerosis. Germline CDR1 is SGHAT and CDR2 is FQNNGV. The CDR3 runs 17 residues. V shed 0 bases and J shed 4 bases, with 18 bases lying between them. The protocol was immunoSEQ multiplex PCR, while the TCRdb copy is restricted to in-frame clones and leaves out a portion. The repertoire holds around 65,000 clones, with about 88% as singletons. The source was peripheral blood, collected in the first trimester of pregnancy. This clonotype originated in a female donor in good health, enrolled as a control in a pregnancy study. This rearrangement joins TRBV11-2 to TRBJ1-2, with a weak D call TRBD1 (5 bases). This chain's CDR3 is CASSLDQGDPGGYGYTF. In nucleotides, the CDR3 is TGTGCCAGCAGCTTAGATCAGGGAGACCCGGGGGGCTATGGCTACACCTTC. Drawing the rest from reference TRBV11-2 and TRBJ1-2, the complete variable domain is EAGVAQSPRYKIIEKRQSVAFWCNPISGHATLYWYQQILGQGPKLLIQFQNNGVVDDSQLPKDRFSAERLKGVDSTLKIQPAKLEDSAVYLCASSLDQGDPGGYGYTFGSGTRLTVV.